The 5 T cell receptor beta chains listed next were all sequenced from one sample in a study of blood T cell repertoires in COVID-19. TCRdb keeps only in-frame clones here, not all; method: immunoSEQ multiplex PCR. Found here are under 300,000 clones, about 82% of them singletons; the top ten hold 9% to 15%. The specimen sequenced was peripheral blood. Receptor source: a man at least 80 years old with acute or convalescent COVID-19.

The chain has TRBV19 and TRBJ1-2; 11 nucleotides line up with TRBD1. CDR1 is LNHDA and CDR2 is SQIVND in the germline V gene (reference sequence). The CDR3 consists of 17 residues. V lost 3 bases, J lost 5 bases, and 11 bases stayed unmatched. The chain's CDR3 is CASSIGTGGGPSYGYTF. The CDR3, as DNA: TGTGCCAGTAGTATCGGGACAGGGGGTGGACCTTCTTATGGCTACACCTTC.

V gene TRBV7-2 combines with J gene TRBJ2-7, with D unclear. The CDR3 is 12 amino acids. Germline V gives CDR1 SGHTA, CDR2 FQGNSA. V lost 4 bases and J 3 bases, leaving 7 bases between the germline ends. CDR3 DNA sequence: TGTGCCAGCAGCTCTAACTACTACGAGCAGTACTTC. It encodes CASSSNYYEQYF.

The J gene is TRBJ1-1, the V gene TRBV6-5; D not resolved. V gave up 2 bases and J gave up 9 bases, with 16 bases separating them. The germline V gene encodes CDR1 MNHEY and CDR2 SVGAGI. The CDR3 consists of 14 residues. CDR3 sequence: CASSYEGNSGKAFF. The CDR3 region has the DNA TGTGCCAGCAGTTACGAGGGAAATTCTGGGAAAGCTTTCTTT.

This clone turned up a few times. The chain joins TRBV11-2 to TRBJ1-1; D call uncertain. CDR1 and CDR2 (germline): SGHAT, FQNNGV. The CDR3 covers 12 residues. V was cut by 2 bases and J by 7 bases, with 8 bases left in between. The CDR3 sequence: CASSLNSGEAFF. The CDR3 DNA reads TGTGCCAGCAGCTTAAATTCAGGTGAAGCTTTCTTT.

The chain joins TRBV5-4 to TRBJ2-1; no clear D. Germline CDR1 and CDR2: SGHNT and YYREEE (reference sequence). The V gene lost 3 bases and the J gene lost 10 bases, with 8 bases spanning the gap. The CDR3 has 11 amino acids. The CDR3 region is CASSSSPEQFF. CDR3 DNA: TGTGCCAGCAGCTCGTCCCCCGAGCAGTTCTTC.